The 31 T cell receptor beta chains listed next were all sequenced from one sample in a study of blood T cell repertoires in COVID-19. Profiled with immunoSEQ multiplex PCR; TCRdb holds only in-frame clones, not every one. The repertoire holds about 500,000 clones, with approximately 88% as singletons. Sequenced material: peripheral blood. Receptor source: a woman in her forties or fifties with COVID-19, enrolled during active disease.

V gene TRBV7-8 combines with J gene TRBJ1-5; D perhaps matches TRBD1 (6 bases). The CDR3 is 15 amino acids. Germline V lookup: CDR1 SGHVS, CDR2 FQNEAQ. Trimming took 5 bases from V and 3 from J, leaving 14 bases between them. The CDR3 sequence: CASSQSQGYNQPQHF. Written as DNA, the CDR3 is TGTGCCAGCAGCCAATCCCAGGGGTACAATCAGCCCCAGCATTTT.

The rearrangement uses TRBV7-3 and TRBJ2-7, with 8 positions matching TRBD1. The CDR3 runs to 16 residues. V shed 2 bases and J 4 bases; nucleotides not matched to a gene: 10. Per the germline V gene, CDR1 is SGHTA and CDR2 is FQGTGA. The CDR3 reads CASSLGPPGTGYEQYF. DNA for the CDR3: TGTGCCAGCAGCTTAGGCCCCCCCGGGACAGGTTACGAGCAGTACTTC.

The V gene is TRBV7-9, the J gene TRBJ2-3, with 7 positions matching TRBD2. There are 15 residues in the CDR3. V was clipped by 3 bases and J by 4 bases; unmatched bases: 7. The V gene's germline CDR1 is SEHNR and CDR2 FQNEAQ (reference sequence). CDR3 DNA: TGTGCCAGCAGCTTTCGGGGGGTTCAACCAGATACGCAGTATTTT. Amino acids: CASSFRGVQPDTQYF.

The CDR3 DNA is TGCGCCAGCAGTCTCAGGGAAGATGAAAAACTGTTTTTT. It codes for CASSLREDEKLFF. J is TRBJ1-4 and V is TRBV23-1, with D possibly matching TRBD1 (5 bases). TRBV23-1 is classed as an ORF, of uncertain function. V lost 4 bases and J 6 bases, leaving 9 bases between the germline ends. CDR3 size: 13 residues.

The CDR3 region has the DNA TGTGCCAGTGGACAACAGGGGAACACTGAAGCTTTCTTT. It codes for CASGQQGNTEAFF. The genes are TRBV19 and TRBJ1-1; possibly TRBD1 for D (6 bases). The CDR3 consists of 13 residues. The germline V gene encodes CDR1 LNHDA and CDR2 SQIVND (reference sequence). The V gene lost 8 bases and the J gene lost 1 base, with 11 bases spanning the gap.

This chain joins TRBV30 and TRBJ1-4, with TRBD1 identical over 7 bases. Germline V gene lookup returns CDR1 GTSNPN and CDR2 SVGIG (reference sequence). The CDR3 extends over 14 amino acids. With 2 bases clipped from V and 3 bases from J, the junction kept 3 bases outside the gene matches. The CDR3 is CAWSRGQANEKLFF. CDR3 sequence (DNA): TGTGCCTGGAGTAGGGGGCAGGCTAATGAAAAACTGTTTTTT.

The chain couples TRBV12-5 to TRBJ1-1; tentative D call: TRBD1 (5 bases). The CDR3 runs 15 residues. Germline V lookup: CDR1 LGHNT, CDR2 FRNRAP. V gave up 4 bases and J gave up 5 bases, with 17 bases separating them. Here the CDR3 DNA reads TGTGCTAGTGGTTCAATAAACAGGCTCCCGACTGAAGCTTTCTTT. Residues: CASGSINRLPTEAFF.

The rearrangement joins TRBV2 to TRBJ2-1, with 8 bases matching TRBD1. The V gene end was trimmed by 5 bases and the J gene end by 3 bases; junction bases not matched to a gene: 9. There are 16 residues in the CDR3. The germline V gene encodes CDR1 SNHLY and CDR2 FYNNEI. The CDR3 coding sequence is TGTGCCAGCAGTTATCCGGGACAGGCCCTCTACAATGAGCAGTTCTTC. It codes for CASSYPGQALYNEQFF.

This chain connects TRBV6-6 to TRBJ1-5; 10 bases are shared with TRBD1. V shed 8 bases and J 5 bases; nucleotides not matched to a gene: 6. Germline V gives CDR1 MNHNY, CDR2 SVGAGI (reference sequence). The CDR3 has 14 amino acids. The CDR3: CASGPTGGYQPQHF. Written as DNA, the CDR3 is TGTGCCAGCGGCCCGACAGGGGGCTATCAGCCCCAGCATTTT.

The rearrangement uses TRBV12-2 and TRBJ1-5; the table's D call of TRBD1 was not tested on the DNA. TRBV12-2 is a known pseudogene. The CDR3 covers 16 residues. CDR3 in amino acids: CASRFKGRQEAQPQHF. The CDR3 DNA is TGTGCAAGTCGCTTTAAGGGTCGACAGGAGGCTCAGCCCCAGCATTTT.

V and J are TRBV6-5 and TRBJ2-3; 7 bases fit TRBD1. In germline, CDR1 is MNHEY, CDR2 SVGAGI. V gave up 6 bases and J gave up 8 bases; unmatched junction bases: 14. The CDR3 has 15 amino acids. The DNA for the CDR3 is TGTGCCAGCAGCCGACAGGGACCGGGCCGAGGTACGCAGTATTTT. Translated, it gives CASSRQGPGRGTQYF.

The chain couples TRBV5-6 to TRBJ1-1, with 7 bases lining up with TRBD1. The J segment lost 7 bases and the V segment lost 0 bases, leaving 3 bases of the junction unmatched. This CDR3 comprises 13 residues. Germline CDR1 reads SGHDT; CDR2 reads YYEEEE. As DNA, the CDR3 is TGTGCCAGCAGCTTGGGGAGGACAGGTGAAGCTTTCTTT. Translating it yields CASSLGRTGEAFF.

The chain uses TRBV19 and TRBJ2-1, with 9 bases fitting TRBD2. The CDR3 spans 17 residues. Germline loops: CDR1 LNHDA, CDR2 SQIVND (reference sequence). V lost 6 bases, J lost 2 bases, and 11 bases stayed unmatched. In DNA, the CDR3 is TGTGCCAGTAGACTCCAAGGGGCGGGGGGGCCCTACAATGAGCAGTTCTTC. Encoded protein: CASRLQGAGGPYNEQFF.

The V and J genes are TRBV4-1 and TRBJ2-7; the D is unclear. Germline CDR1 is MGHRA and CDR2 is YSYEKL. The length of the CDR3 is 15 residues. Trimming took 0 bases from V and 2 from J, leaving 11 bases between them. DNA for the CDR3: TGCGCCAGCAGCCAAGATCTAGGAGCACCCTACGAGCAGTACTTC. Translation gives CASSQDLGAPYEQYF.

This clone has only a few counts. V and J are TRBV12-2 and TRBJ2-2; TRBD1 reflects the table's D call only, with no check against the DNA. TRBV12-2 represents a pseudogene. The CDR3 consists of 15 residues. The CDR3 sequence is CASRVRQGDTGELFF. The CDR3 coding sequence is TGTGCAAGTCGCGTTCGACAGGGAGACACCGGGGAGCTGTTTTTT.

The rearrangement joins TRBV7-6 to TRBJ1-6; weak D call: TRBD1 (6 bases). Germline CDR1 is SGHVS and CDR2 is FNYEAQ. This CDR3 contains 15 residues. V was pared by 8 bases and J by 7 bases, with 18 bases between. The CDR3 loop reads CASGLLQGKNSPLHF. The CDR3 coding sequence is TGTGCCAGCGGACTTCTACAGGGAAAAAATTCACCCCTCCACTTT.

The genes are TRBV9 and TRBJ1-1; 9 bases are shared with TRBD1. The J segment lost 2 bases and the V segment lost 3 bases, leaving 11 bases of the junction unmatched. From germline, CDR1 is SGDLS and CDR2 YYNGEE. CDR3 length equals 17 residues. CDR3 DNA: TGTGCCAGCAGCGCGATCCGGGACAGGGCGGAAAACACTGAAGCTTTCTTT. It codes for CASSAIRDRAENTEAFF.

The rearrangement uses TRBV7-2 and TRBJ1-1; D possibly corresponds to TRBD1 (6 bases). V was clipped by 6 bases and J by 6 bases, with 14 bases between them. The CDR3 contains 13 residues. Germline CDR1 reads SGHTA; CDR2 reads FQGNSA. The CDR3 DNA is TGTGCCAGCAGTTCGCGAGGGGGTGCTGAAGCTTTCTTT. Translating it yields CASSSRGGAEAFF. Filled out from reference TRBV7-2 and TRBJ1-1, the complete variable domain reads GAGVSQSPSNKVTEKGKDVELRCDPISGHTALYWYRQSLGQGLEFLIYFQGNSAPDKSGLPSDRFSAERTGGSVSTLTIQRTQQEDSAVYLCASSSRGGAEAFFGQGTRLTVV.

The J gene is TRBJ1-2, the V gene TRBV2, with TRBD1 as a possible D gene (6 bases). The CDR3 sequence is 14 residues long. Trimming pared 6 bases from V and 8 bases from J, leaving 19 bases between. Germline V gene sequence: CDR1 SNHLY, CDR2 FYNNEI. DNA of the CDR3: TGTGCCAGCAGGACCGCTGCAGGGGTGGTCGGCTACACCTTC. Its translation: CASRTAAGVVGYTF. Based on the CDR3 plus reference TRBV2 and TRBJ1-2, the full variable domain is EPEVTQTPSHQVTQMGQEVILRCVPISNHLYFYWYRQILGQKVEFLVSFYNNEISEKSEIFDDQFSVERPDGSNFTLKIRSTKLEDSAMYFCASRTAAGVVGYTFGSGTRLTVV.

The chain uses TRBV12-5 and TRBJ2-1; 8 nucleotides line up with TRBD2. CDR1 is LGHNT and CDR2 is FRNRAP in the germline V gene. This CDR3 is 15 amino acids long. J lost 5 bases, V lost 1 base, and 4 bases had no gene match. The CDR3 bases are TGTGCTAGTGGTTTGGGACTAGCGTTCCACAATGAGCAGTTCTTC. Protein sequence: CASGLGLAFHNEQFF.

This chain links TRBV7-3 with TRBJ2-2; 7 bases fit TRBD1. The junction had 10 bases not matched to a gene; V was cut back by 8 bases and J by 4 bases. CDR3 length: 15 residues. Germline V CDR1 and CDR2: SGHTA, FQGTGA. The CDR3 DNA reads as TGTGCCAGCGGAAGACAGGGAAGGAGCACCGGGGAGCTGTTTTTT. This encodes CASGRQGRSTGELFF.

The sample holds one count of this clone. The chain carries TRBV13 and TRBJ2-3; 10 nucleotides line up with TRBD1. The V and J ends lost 5 bases and 4 bases, in that order; junction bases with no gene match: 9. Germline CDR1 is PRHDT and CDR2 is FYEKMQ (reference sequence). The CDR3 loop spans 16 amino acids. In nucleotides, the CDR3 is TGTGCCAGCAGCCGAGCACCCGGGACAGGGGCAGATACGCAGTATTTT. Protein: CASSRAPGTGADTQYF.

The rearrangement links TRBV5-1 to TRBJ1-1, with 9 positions matching TRBD1. The CDR3 has 22 amino acids. The junction had 25 bases not matched to a gene; V was cut back by 4 bases and J by 0 bases. Looked up from germline, CDR1 is SGHRS and CDR2 is YFSETQ. The CDR3 DNA is TGCGCCAGCAGCCCAGCCCGCCGGGACAGGGTAACCCCACTACTCATGAACACTGAAGCTTTCTTT. This translates into CASSPARRDRVTPLLMNTEAFF. The whole variable domain, filled in from reference TRBV5-1 and TRBJ1-1, reads KAGVTQTPRYLIKTRGQQVTLSCSPISGHRSVSWYQQTPGQGLQFLFEYFSETQRNKGNFPGRFSGRQFSNSRSEMNVSTLELGDSALYLCASSPARRDRVTPLLMNTEAFFGQGTRLTVV.

The chain carries TRBV23-1 and TRBJ1-5, with 11 bases lining up with TRBD1. TRBV23-1 is identified as an open reading frame with a role that is uncertain. This CDR3 has 20 amino acids. Trimming cost V 4 bases and J 3 bases; bases outside gene matches: 17. CDR3 DNA sequence: TGCGCCAGCAGTCCTATCTGGACAGGGGGCGCCGAGGATGTCAATCAGCCCCAGCATTTT. Translation: CASSPIWTGGAEDVNQPQHF.

The chain recombines TRBV28 with TRBJ2-7, with 7 bases matching TRBD2. This CDR3 is 15 amino acids long. Germline lookup yields CDR1 MDHEN and CDR2 SYDVKM. The V gene end was trimmed by 6 bases and the J gene end by 0 bases; junction bases not matched to a gene: 8. The CDR3 spells CASRATGLHSYEQYF. The CDR3 bases are TGTGCCAGCAGAGCCACGGGACTACACTCCTACGAGCAGTACTTC.

This clone was found once. This chain joins TRBV9 and TRBJ1-2; a possible D gene is TRBD1 (5 bases). This CDR3 spans 14 amino acids. Germline V CDR1 and CDR2: SGDLS, YYNGEE. Trimming cost V 4 bases and J 2 bases, with 12 bases left between them. The CDR3 is CASSPVRGNYGYTF. The CDR3 bases are TGTGCCAGCAGCCCGGTCCGGGGGAACTATGGCTACACCTTC.

This clone appeared once. The gene calls are TRBV11-2 and TRBJ2-1, with TRBD1 identical over 11 bases. V shed 6 bases, J shed 7 bases, and the junction held 11 bases outside the gene matches. Looked up from germline, CDR1 is SGHAT and CDR2 is FQNNGV. The CDR3 runs 16 residues. The CDR3 loop reads CASRRFKGQGANEQFF. The CDR3 DNA reads as TGTGCCAGCAGACGCTTTAAAGGACAGGGGGCAAATGAGCAGTTCTTC.

The chain joins TRBV11-2 to TRBJ1-1; TRBD1 is a possible D gene (5 bases). This CDR3 spans 17 amino acids. From germline, CDR1 is SGHAT and CDR2 FQNNGV. The V end lost 2 bases, the J end lost 2 bases, and 18 bases lay between the germline ends. DNA of the CDR3: TGTGCCAGCAGCTTAAGCGGGACCCGACGACAAAACACTGAAGCTTTCTTT. This encodes CASSLSGTRRQNTEAFF.

The V call is TRBV3-1 (or the pseudogene TRBV3-2), the J call TRBJ2-1; 9 bases match TRBD1. With 5 bases clipped from V and 0 bases from J, the junction kept 2 bases outside the gene matches. CDR1 and CDR2 from the germline V gene are LGHDT and YNNKEL (reference sequence). The CDR3 covers 15 residues. For the CDR3, the DNA is TGTGCCAGCAGCTTGGACAGGGGCTCCTACAATGAGCAGTTCTTC. Translation gives CASSLDRGSYNEQFF.

This sequence joins TRBV19 and TRBJ2-3, with D maybe TRBD1 (6 bases). Trimming removed 1 base at V and 1 base at J, with 18 bases between. CDR3 length: 18 amino acids. Per germline, CDR1 LNHDA and CDR2 SQIVND (reference sequence). The CDR3 region is CASSIARTGPFGTDTQYF. CDR3 nucleotides: TGTGCCAGTAGTATAGCCCGTACAGGGCCCTTCGGCACAGATACGCAGTATTTT.

This sequence joins TRBV28 and TRBJ2-7, with a weak D call TRBD2 (5 bases). Deletions cut 7 bases from V and 7 bases from J, with 14 bases between. This CDR3 spans 12 amino acids. CDR1 and CDR2 (germline): MDHEN, SYDVKM. As DNA, the CDR3 is TGTGCCAGCATGGTCGGCCGGGGAGAGCAGTACTTC. This gives the protein CASMVGRGEQYF.